The 18 T cell receptor beta chains presented below share a single source sample, sequenced in a study of cytomegalovirus exposure and HLA in healthy donors. TCRdb's copy holds only in-frame clones and misses some; the assay was immunoSEQ multiplex PCR. Of a few hundred thousand clones listed, around 90% are singletons. The source material was PBMCs. These receptors were taken from a young woman in good health and CMV-seronegative.

The V and J genes are TRBV9 and TRBJ2-2; 8 positions agree with TRBD2. Trimming took 1 base from V and 7 from J; bases not matched to a gene: 3. There are 14 residues in the CDR3. The germline gives CDR1 SGDLS, CDR2 YYNGEE. In DNA, the CDR3 is TGTGCCAGCAGCGTATACCGGGGGGGCGGGGAGCTGTTTTTT. It specifies CASSVYRGGGELFF.

The V and J genes are TRBV27 and TRBJ2-7; 7 bases agree with TRBD2. Germline V gene sequence: CDR1 MNHEY, CDR2 SMNVEV (reference sequence). This CDR3 is built from 13 residues. V shed 6 bases and J 3 bases; nucleotides not matched to a gene: 5. The DNA for the CDR3 is TGTGCCAGCAGCGCGGGACTAAACTACGAGCAGTACTTC. Translation: CASSAGLNYEQYF.

The chain joins TRBV27 to TRBJ2-3; 12 bases fit TRBD2. Trimming at V came to 3 bases and at J to 5 bases, leaving 6 bases not matched to a gene. The CDR3 totals 16 residues. Germline V gives CDR1 MNHEY, CDR2 SMNVEV (reference sequence). CDR3 loop: CASSFLAGGFEDTQYF. The CDR3 coding sequence is TGTGCCAGCAGTTTTCTAGCGGGAGGGTTTGAAGATACGCAGTATTTT.

V usage is TRBV11-1 and J usage is TRBJ2-7; 8 bases fit TRBD2. This CDR3 has 16 amino acids. J lost 0 bases, V lost 5 bases, and 9 bases had no gene match. The germline V gene encodes CDR1 SGHAT and CDR2 FQDESV (reference sequence). The CDR3 sequence: CASSPEGREASYEQYF. CDR3 sequence (DNA): TGTGCCAGCAGCCCCGAGGGGCGGGAGGCCTCCTACGAGCAGTACTTC.

The genes are TRBV9 and TRBJ1-5; TRBD1 might be the D (5 bases). This CDR3 is 14 amino acids long. In germline, CDR1 is SGDLS, CDR2 YYNGEE. V was trimmed by 6 bases and J by 7 bases, leaving 17 bases between them. The CDR3 spells CASNRRGGDQPQHF. The DNA of the CDR3 is TGTGCCAGCAACCGACGGGGCGGGGACCAGCCCCAGCATTTT.

The CDR3 here is CASSPGTGTGANVLTF. For the CDR3, the DNA is TGTGCCAGCAGTCCCGGGACAGGGACTGGGGCCAACGTCCTGACTTTC. The chain uses TRBV7-6 and TRBJ2-6; 9 bases line up with TRBD1. Per the germline V gene, CDR1 is SGHVS and CDR2 is FNYEAQ. The CDR3 has 16 amino acids. The trim removed 6 bases at V and 2 bases at J, leaving 5 bases unmatched.

A few counts support this clone. Other DNA sequences in this sample translate to the same CDR3. The gene calls are TRBV29-1 and TRBJ2-7, with D possibly being TRBD2 (5 bases). Germline CDR1 SQVTM, CDR2 ANQGSEA. The CDR3 contains 11 residues. V was trimmed by 4 bases and J by 3 bases, leaving 7 bases between them. The CDR3 nucleotides are TGCAGCGTTGCTGCGGGCTACGAGCAGTACTTC. It translates to CSVAAGYEQYF.

The chain employs TRBV28 and TRBJ1-1; 10 nucleotides match TRBD1. Trimming cost V 5 bases and J 7 bases; bases outside gene matches: 7. The CDR3 runs 14 residues. Germline assignment: CDR1 MDHEN and CDR2 SYDVKM. As DNA, the CDR3 is TGTGCCAGCAGTCCCGACAGGGGGCCCGGTGAAGCTTTCTTT. This codes for CASSPDRGPGEAFF.

The genes are TRBV9 and TRBJ1-2, with no clear D. Germline V gene data show CDR1 as SGDLS and CDR2 as YYNGEE. The CDR3 is 14 residues long. V was clipped by 2 bases and J by 3 bases, with 11 bases between them. This chain's CDR3 is CASSVLADDYGYTF. In DNA form, the CDR3 reads TGTGCCAGCAGCGTGTTAGCGGATGACTATGGCTACACCTTC.

On this clone itself: One end of the junction does not line up with germline, which may come from a read error. The V call is TRBV7-8, the J call TRBJ1-1; 7 nucleotides match TRBD1. The germline V gene encodes CDR1 SGHVS and CDR2 FQNEAQ. The CDR3 has 13 residues. CDR3 residues: CASSFKPGQPLGF. The CDR3 region has the DNA TGTGCCAGCAGCTTTAAACCGGGACAGCCTTTGGGCTTT.

The V call is TRBV7-2, the J call TRBJ1-1; no firm D call. The CDR3 contains 12 residues. Trimming cost V 1 base and J 8 bases, with 8 bases left between them. The germline V gene encodes CDR1 SGHTA and CDR2 FQGNSA. CDR3 sequence (DNA): TGTGCCAGCAGCTTAGGGGGAGTGGAAGCTTTCTTT. Its translation: CASSLGGVEAFF.

The gene calls are TRBV9 and TRBJ2-3; TRBD2 agrees at 10 bases. Trimming cost V 1 base and J 2 bases; bases outside gene matches: 4. The CDR3 has 16 residues. The germline V gene encodes CDR1 SGDLS and CDR2 YYNGEE. The CDR3 region has the DNA TGTGCCAGCAGCGTAAAAAGCGGGAGGGCCACAGATACGCAGTATTTT. It specifies CASSVKSGRATDTQYF.

V usage is TRBV4-1 and J usage is TRBJ2-7; 7 positions agree with TRBD2. The V gene end was trimmed by 4 bases and the J gene end by 4 bases; junction bases not matched to a gene: 16. The CDR3 consists of 17 residues. The germline CDR1 and CDR2 sequences are MGHRA and YSYEKL. The CDR3 sequence: CASSPPRSGAQSYEQYF. CDR3 sequence (DNA): TGCGCCAGCAGCCCCCCCCGGAGCGGGGCTCAATCATACGAGCAGTACTTC.

This clone has only one observation. This chain connects TRBV11-2 to TRBJ2-7; 12 bases are a match to TRBD2. CDR1 and CDR2 from the germline V gene are SGHAT and FQNNGV. The CDR3 length is 17 residues. Unmatched junction bases numbered 11, after V lost 4 bases and J lost 4 bases. In DNA form, the CDR3 reads TGTGCCAGCAGCTCCCTGCGACTAGCGGGAGTATCGTACGAGCAGTACTTC. This translates into CASSSLRLAGVSYEQYF.

The V and J genes are TRBV6-5 and TRBJ2-5; TRBD1 matches at 7 bases. CDR1 is MNHEY, CDR2 SVGAGI, per germline. The CDR3 loop spans 15 amino acids. The ends lost 0 bases at V and 1 base at J; junction bases unmatched: 2. The CDR3 spells CASSYSGTAQETQYF. CDR3 nucleotides: TGTGCCAGCAGTTACTCCGGGACAGCCCAAGAGACCCAGTACTTC.

V usage is TRBV5-1 and J usage is TRBJ2-5; maybe TRBD2 (7 bases). This CDR3 contains 15 residues. V gave up 6 bases and J gave up 4 bases, with 19 bases separating them. Germline CDR1 SGHRS, CDR2 YFSETQ. In DNA form, the CDR3 reads TGCGCCAGCATGGATGGGGGGGCGAGAGGAGAGACCCAGTACTTC. Its translation is CASMDGGARGETQYF.

V usage is TRBV6-5 and J usage is TRBJ2-5, with D tentatively TRBD2 (6 bases). CDR3 length: 14 residues. Per the germline V gene, CDR1 is MNHEY and CDR2 is SVGAGI. Trimming took off 3 bases at V and 4 bases at J, with 12 bases between the two ends. In DNA form, the CDR3 reads TGTGCCAGCAGTTATGGGACTGGAGGAGAGACCCAGTACTTC. It yields the protein CASSYGTGGETQYF.

This clone was seen only a few times. The V gene is TRBV7-9, the J gene TRBJ1-1; D gene ambiguous. The CDR3 is 12 residues long. V lost 1 base to trimming and J lost 6 bases, with 6 bases between them. Germline V gene sequence: CDR1 SEHNR, CDR2 FQNEAQ (reference sequence). CDR3 loop: CASSLDYSEAFF. CDR3 DNA: TGTGCCAGCAGCTTAGATTACTCTGAAGCTTTCTTT. Using reference TRBV7-9 and TRBJ1-1 for the parts outside the CDR3, the full variable domain is DTGVSQNPRHKITKRGQNVTFRCDPISEHNRLYWYRQTLGQGPEFLTYFQNEAQLEKSRLLSDRFSAERPKGSFSTLEIQRTEQGDSAMYLCASSLDYSEAFFGQGTRLTVV.